Following are 15 T cell receptor beta chains from one sample sequenced in a study of identical twins. Each CDR3 protein gets one entry after TCRdb re-called the 5' RACE reads with MiXCR. The table has approximately 500,000 distinct CDR3 sequences, 20% to 25% seen once. These data also featured in a second study, about T cells expressing NK-cell markers.

The sequenced sample consisted of CD4+ T cells sorted from blood. The receptors stem from a woman between 18 and 29 years old in good health.

This clonotype was seen a handful of times. The CDR3 sequence is CASSVDRGLHGYTF. The CDR3 region has the DNA TGTGCCAGCAGTGTGGACAGAGGTCTCCATGGCTACACCTTC. This chain connects TRBV12-3 or TRBV12-4 to TRBJ1-2, with a possible D match to TRBD1 (6 bases). V was pared by 5 bases and J by 6 bases, with 16 bases between. The CDR3 runs 14 residues.

This clonotype showed up just a few times. The chain has TRBV5-1 and TRBJ2-7; D tentatively fits TRBD1 or TRBD2 (7 bases each). There are 14 residues in the CDR3. Trimming stripped 3 bases from V and 2 bases from J, with 12 bases between. Germline V CDR1 and CDR2: SGHRS, YFSETQ. The CDR3 bases are TGCGCCAGCAGCTCGCAGGGGGGGACCTACGAGCAGTACTTC. The encoded protein is CASSSQGGTYEQYF.

This clonotype has a handful of counts. V is TRBV20-1 and J is TRBJ1-5; 9 nucleotides match TRBD1. CDR3 length: 14 residues. V trimming: 6 bases; J trimming: 3 bases; junction bases outside the gene matches: 6. Germline CDR1 and CDR2: DFQATT and SNEGSKA (reference sequence). The CDR3 nucleotides read TGCAGTGCCCGGACAGGGGCGAACAATCAGCCCCAGCATTTT. It translates to CSARTGANNQPQHF.

The rearrangement joins TRBV2 to TRBJ1-1; tentatively, D is TRBD1 (6 bases). The V gene's germline CDR1 is SNHLY and CDR2 FYNNEI. Trimming removed 3 bases at V and 10 bases at J, with 9 bases between. CDR3 length equals 11 residues. The DNA for the CDR3 is TGTGCCAGCAGTGAGAGGGGGGGAGCTTTCTTT. Translating gives CASSERGGAFF.

This chain joins TRBV11-1 and TRBJ2-7, with D perhaps matching TRBD2 (6 bases). Germline loops: CDR1 SGHAT, CDR2 FQDESV (reference sequence). This CDR3 spans 12 amino acids. Trimming cost V 6 bases and J 6 bases, with 12 bases left between them. CDR3 in DNA: TGTGCCAGCAGGAGAGGGGACTCCGAGCAGTACTTC. It codes for CASRRGDSEQYF. The full variable domain, its missing parts supplied by reference TRBV11-1 and TRBJ2-7, is EAEVAQSPRYKITEKSQAVAFWCDPISGHATLYWYRQILGQGPELLVQFQDESVVDDSQLPKDRFSAERLKGVDSTLKIQPAELGDSAMYLCASRRGDSEQYFGPGTRLTVT.

Only a few counts were recorded for this clonotype. The gene calls are TRBV9 and TRBJ2-5; D is possibly TRBD2 (5 bases). The length of the CDR3 is 13 residues. Trimming left V 4 bases short and J 2 bases short, with 9 bases between. Germline V CDR1 and CDR2: SGDLS, YYNGEE. CDR3 amino acids: CASSYSDQETQYF. The CDR3 DNA reads TGTGCCAGCAGCTATAGCGATCAAGAGACCCAGTACTTC. The full variable domain, its missing parts supplied by reference TRBV9 and TRBJ2-5, is DSGVTQTPKHLITATGQRVTLRCSPRSGDLSVYWYQQSLDQGLQFLIQYYNGEERAKGNILERFSAQQFPDLHSELNLSSLELGDSALYFCASSYSDQETQYFGPGTRLLVL.

This clonotype was counted a few times. The chain has TRBV10-3 and TRBJ2-2, with 10 nucleotides matching TRBD1. The germline V gene encodes CDR1 ENHRY and CDR2 SYGVKD. Germline trimming cut 5 bases from V and 6 bases from J; bases unmatched to any gene: 9. The length of the CDR3 is 16 residues. Written as DNA, the CDR3 is TGTGCCATCAGTTTCTCCGGACAGGGGGGAGCCGGGGAGCTGTTTTTT. This encodes CAISFSGQGGAGELFF.

The gene calls are TRBV12-3 or TRBV12-4 and TRBJ2-5; TRBD2 aligns across 8 bases. J gave up 5 bases and V 7 bases, and 9 bases lay outside the gene matches. The CDR3 runs to 14 residues. The CDR3 nucleotides are TGTGCCAGCACCCAACGGGGGGGGCTCGAGACCCAGTACTTC. Its translation: CASTQRGGLETQYF.

V is TRBV5-1 and J is TRBJ2-6; maybe TRBD1 (6 bases). Looked up from germline, CDR1 is SGHRS and CDR2 is YFSETQ. V was pared by 0 bases and J by 2 bases, with 6 bases between. The CDR3 totals 15 residues. The CDR3 nucleotides read TGCGCCAGCAGCTTGGACAGGGCTGGGGCCAACGTCCTGACTTTC. It specifies CASSLDRAGANVLTF.

The rearrangement links TRBV5-6 to TRBJ1-2; D is unresolved. The CDR3 has 12 amino acids. V shed 5 bases and J shed 9 bases, with 14 bases lying between them. The germline CDR1 and CDR2 sequences are SGHDT and YYEEEE. As DNA, the CDR3 is TGTGCCAGCAGTGCGCGGGAGGGAAGCTACACCTTC. Amino acids: CASSAREGSYTF.

This clonotype was recorded a few times. This chain uses TRBV20-1 with TRBJ2-1; D is tentatively TRBD1 or TRBD2 (5 bases each). V shed 3 bases and J shed 10 bases, with 16 bases lying between them. The CDR3 extends over 13 amino acids. CDR1 is DFQATT and CDR2 is SNEGSKA in the germline V gene (reference sequence). The CDR3: CSASGSRRGEQFF. In DNA form, the CDR3 reads TGCAGTGCTAGTGGGAGCCGTCGGGGCGAGCAGTTCTTC.

This chain links TRBV12-3 or TRBV12-4 with TRBJ1-6; tentative D call: TRBD1 (6 bases). There are 15 residues in the CDR3. Trimming shortened V by 6 bases and J by 2 bases, and 11 bases separated the two germline ends. In DNA form, the CDR3 reads TGTGCCAGCAGGGAACAGGGAGCCTATAATTCACCCCTCCACTTT. Encoded protein: CASREQGAYNSPLHF.

This clonotype was observed once. J is TRBJ2-5 and V is TRBV5-1; D possibly corresponds to TRBD1 (5 bases). The germline V and J ends were trimmed by 0 bases and 4 bases, with 13 bases remaining between them. The CDR3 consists of 15 residues. CDR1 SGHRS and CDR2 YFSETQ come from the germline V gene. CDR3 nucleotides: TGCGCCAGCAGCTTGGGAGTGGGGCTCCGAGAGACCCAGTACTTC. It encodes CASSLGVGLRETQYF.

There are a few counts of this clonotype. The chain joins TRBV30 to TRBJ2-1; the D is unclear. The CDR3 has 13 residues. The ends were cut back, 3 bases at V and 9 bases at J, with 15 bases in the middle. Germline V gene data show CDR1 as GTSNPN and CDR2 as SVGIG (reference sequence). Written as DNA, the CDR3 is TGTGCCTGGAGGGCGATAACGATCGGTGAGCAGTTCTTC. It translates to CAWRAITIGEQFF.

This clonotype was detected many times. J is TRBJ1-1 and V is TRBV20-1, with TRBD1 matching over 8 bases. The V gene's germline CDR1 is DFQATT and CDR2 SNEGSKA (reference sequence). V was pared by 6 bases and J by 0 bases, with 15 bases of the junction left unmatched. This CDR3 has 17 residues. The CDR3 spells CSAAPRAGGLMNTEAFF. As DNA, the CDR3 is TGCAGTGCCGCCCCTAGGGCAGGGGGCCTGATGAACACTGAAGCTTTCTTT.